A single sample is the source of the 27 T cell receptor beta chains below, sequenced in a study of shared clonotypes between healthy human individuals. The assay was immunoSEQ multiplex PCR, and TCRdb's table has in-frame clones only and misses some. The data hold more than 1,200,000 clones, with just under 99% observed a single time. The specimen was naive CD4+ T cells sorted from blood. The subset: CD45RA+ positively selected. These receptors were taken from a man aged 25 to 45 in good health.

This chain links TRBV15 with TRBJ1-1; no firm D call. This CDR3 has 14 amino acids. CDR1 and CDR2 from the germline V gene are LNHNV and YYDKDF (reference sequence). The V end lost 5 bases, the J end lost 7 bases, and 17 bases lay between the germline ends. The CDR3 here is CATSPLIGPNEAFF. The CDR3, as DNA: TGTGCCACCAGCCCCCTAATCGGGCCGAATGAAGCTTTCTTT.

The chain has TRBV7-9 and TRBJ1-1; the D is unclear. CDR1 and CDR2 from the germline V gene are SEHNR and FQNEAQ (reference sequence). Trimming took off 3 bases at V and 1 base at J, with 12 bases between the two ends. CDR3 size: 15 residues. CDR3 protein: CASSFPLAGNTEAFF. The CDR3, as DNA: TGTGCCAGCAGCTTCCCCCTGGCAGGGAACACTGAAGCTTTCTTT. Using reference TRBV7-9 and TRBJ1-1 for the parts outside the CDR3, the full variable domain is DTGVSQNPRHKITKRGQNVTFRCDPISEHNRLYWYRQTLGQGPEFLTYFQNEAQLEKSRLLSDRFSAERPKGSFSTLEIQRTEQGDSAMYLCASSFPLAGNTEAFFGQGTRLTVV.

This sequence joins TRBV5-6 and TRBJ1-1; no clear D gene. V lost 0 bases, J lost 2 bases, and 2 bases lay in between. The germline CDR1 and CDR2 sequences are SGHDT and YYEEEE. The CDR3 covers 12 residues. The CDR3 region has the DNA TGTGCCAGCAGCTTGGCCAACACTGAAGCTTTCTTT. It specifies CASSLANTEAFF.

Written as DNA, the CDR3 is TGTGCCACCAGCGGCGGTAACCCCTACGAGCAGTACTTC. Amino acids: CATSGGNPYEQYF. The genes are TRBV15 and TRBJ2-7; D is undetermined. CDR3 length equals 13 residues. V lost 5 bases to trimming and J lost 2 bases, with 10 bases between them. From germline, CDR1 is LNHNV and CDR2 YYDKDF (reference sequence).

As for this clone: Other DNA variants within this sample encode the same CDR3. The CDR3 nucleotides read TGCAGCGTTGGGACAGGATTGAACACTGAAGCTTTCTTT. Translated: CSVGTGLNTEAFF. V and J are TRBV29-1 and TRBJ1-1; 7 bases are a match to TRBD1. The germline CDR1 and CDR2 sequences are SQVTM and ANQGSEA. The CDR3 is 13 amino acids. V lost 4 bases and J lost 0; bases outside the gene matches: 2.

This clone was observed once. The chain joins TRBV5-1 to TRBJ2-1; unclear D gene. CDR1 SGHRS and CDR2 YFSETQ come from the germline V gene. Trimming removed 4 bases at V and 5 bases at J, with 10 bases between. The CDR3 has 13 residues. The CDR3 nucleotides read TGCGCCAGCAGCCTTCTTCAGAACAATGAGCAGTTCTTC. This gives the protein CASSLLQNNEQFF. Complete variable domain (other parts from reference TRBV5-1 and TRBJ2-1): KAGVTQTPRYLIKTRGQQVTLSCSPISGHRSVSWYQQTPGQGLQFLFEYFSETQRNKGNFPGRFSGRQFSNSRSEMNVSTLELGDSALYLCASSLLQNNEQFFGPGTRLTVL.

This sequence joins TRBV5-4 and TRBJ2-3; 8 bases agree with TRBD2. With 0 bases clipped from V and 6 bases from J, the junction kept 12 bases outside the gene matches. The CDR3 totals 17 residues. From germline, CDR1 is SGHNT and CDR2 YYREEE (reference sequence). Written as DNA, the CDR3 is TGTGCCAGCAGCTTGGGAGTGGGGCTAGCGGGTCTCGATACGCAGTATTTT. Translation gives CASSLGVGLAGLDTQYF. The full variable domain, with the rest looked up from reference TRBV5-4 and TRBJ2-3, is ETGVTQSPTHLIKTRGQQVTLRCSSQSGHNTVSWYQQALGQGPQFIFQYYREEENGRGNFPPRFSGLQFPNYSSELNVNALELDDSALYLCASSLGVGLAGLDTQYFGPGTRLTVL.

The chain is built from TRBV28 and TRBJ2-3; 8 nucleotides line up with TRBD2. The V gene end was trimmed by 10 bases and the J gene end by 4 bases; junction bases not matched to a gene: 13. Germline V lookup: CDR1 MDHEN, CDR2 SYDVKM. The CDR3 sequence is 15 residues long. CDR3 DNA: TGTGCCACGGACGGAGCGGGGGCGATCTCAGATACGCAGTATTTT. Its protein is CATDGAGAISDTQYF.

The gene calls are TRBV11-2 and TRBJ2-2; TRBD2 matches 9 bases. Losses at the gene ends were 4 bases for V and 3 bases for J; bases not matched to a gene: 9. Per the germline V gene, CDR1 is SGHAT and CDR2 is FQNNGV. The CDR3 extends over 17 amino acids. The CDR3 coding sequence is TGTGCCAGCAGCTCCGTTAGCGGGAGAGGCTACACCGGGGAGCTGTTTTTT. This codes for CASSSVSGRGYTGELFF.

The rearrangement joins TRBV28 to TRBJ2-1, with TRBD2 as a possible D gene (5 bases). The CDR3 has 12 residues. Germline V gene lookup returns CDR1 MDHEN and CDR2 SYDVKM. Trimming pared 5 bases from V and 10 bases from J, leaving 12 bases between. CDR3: CASSPIREEQFF. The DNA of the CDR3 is TGTGCCAGCAGTCCCATACGGGAAGAGCAGTTCTTC.

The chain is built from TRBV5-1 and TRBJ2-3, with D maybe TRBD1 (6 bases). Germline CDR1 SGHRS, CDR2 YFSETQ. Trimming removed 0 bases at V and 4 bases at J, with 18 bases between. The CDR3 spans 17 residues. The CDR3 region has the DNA TGCGCCAGCAGCTTGGCCGTAGGGGCCAGGGGAGCAGATACGCAGTATTTT. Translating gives CASSLAVGARGADTQYF.

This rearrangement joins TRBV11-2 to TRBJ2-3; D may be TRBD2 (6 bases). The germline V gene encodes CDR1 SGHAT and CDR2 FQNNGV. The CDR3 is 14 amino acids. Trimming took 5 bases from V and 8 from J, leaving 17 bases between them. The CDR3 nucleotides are TGTGCCAGCAGCGGCCGGGGCCCGCGGGGTACGCAGTATTTT. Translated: CASSGRGPRGTQYF.

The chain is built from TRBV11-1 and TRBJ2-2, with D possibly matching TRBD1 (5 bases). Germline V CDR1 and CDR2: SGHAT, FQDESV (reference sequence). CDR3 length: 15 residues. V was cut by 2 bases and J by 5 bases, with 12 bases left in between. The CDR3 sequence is CASSLRSGLTGELFF. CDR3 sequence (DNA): TGTGCCAGCAGCTTACGGTCAGGGTTGACCGGGGAGCTGTTTTTT.

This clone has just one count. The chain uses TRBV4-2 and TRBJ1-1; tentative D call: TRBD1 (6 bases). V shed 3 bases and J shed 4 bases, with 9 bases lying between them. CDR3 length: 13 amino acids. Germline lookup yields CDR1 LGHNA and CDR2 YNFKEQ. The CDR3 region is CASSQDRSTEAFF. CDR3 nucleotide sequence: TGTGCCAGCAGCCAGGACAGATCCACTGAAGCTTTCTTT.

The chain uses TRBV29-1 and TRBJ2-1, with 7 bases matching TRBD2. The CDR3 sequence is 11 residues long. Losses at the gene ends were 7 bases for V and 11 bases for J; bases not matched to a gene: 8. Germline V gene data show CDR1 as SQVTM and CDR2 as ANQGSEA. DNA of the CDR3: TGCAGCGGTCTAGCGGAACAACAGCAGTTCTTC. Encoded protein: CSGLAEQQQFF.

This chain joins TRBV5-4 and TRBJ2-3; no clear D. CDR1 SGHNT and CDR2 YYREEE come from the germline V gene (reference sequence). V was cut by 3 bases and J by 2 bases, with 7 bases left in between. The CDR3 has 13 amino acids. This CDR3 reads CASSSRYTDTQYF. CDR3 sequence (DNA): TGTGCCAGCAGCTCCAGGTACACAGATACGCAGTATTTT.

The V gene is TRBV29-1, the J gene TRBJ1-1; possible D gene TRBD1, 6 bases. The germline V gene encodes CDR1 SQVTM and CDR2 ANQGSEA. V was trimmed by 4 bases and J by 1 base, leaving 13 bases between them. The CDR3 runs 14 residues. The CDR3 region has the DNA TGCAGCGTTGCTAACAGGGCTGAGAACACTGAAGCTTTCTTT. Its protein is CSVANRAENTEAFF.

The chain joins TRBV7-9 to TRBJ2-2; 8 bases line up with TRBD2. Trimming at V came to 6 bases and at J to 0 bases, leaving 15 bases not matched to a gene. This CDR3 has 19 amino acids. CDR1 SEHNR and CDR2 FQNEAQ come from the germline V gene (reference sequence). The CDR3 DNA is TGTGCCAGCAGGCTACTAGCGGTAGAGCGCACTTCGAACACCGGGGAGCTGTTTTTT. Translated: CASRLLAVERTSNTGELFF.

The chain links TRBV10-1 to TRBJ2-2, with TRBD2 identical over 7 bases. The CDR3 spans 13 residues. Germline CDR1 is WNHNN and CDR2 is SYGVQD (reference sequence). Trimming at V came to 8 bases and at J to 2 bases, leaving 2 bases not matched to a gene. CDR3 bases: TGCGCCAGCGCGGGAGATAACACCGGGGAGCTGTTTTTT. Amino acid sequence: CASAGDNTGELFF.

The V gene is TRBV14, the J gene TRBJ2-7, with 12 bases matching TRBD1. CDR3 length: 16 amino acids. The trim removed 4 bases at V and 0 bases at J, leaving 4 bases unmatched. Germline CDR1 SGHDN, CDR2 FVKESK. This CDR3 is CASSRGTGGISYEQYF. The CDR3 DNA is TGTGCCAGCAGCCGGGGGACAGGGGGCATCTCCTACGAGCAGTACTTC. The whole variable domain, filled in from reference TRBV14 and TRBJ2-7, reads EAGVTQFPSHSVIEKGQTVTLRCDPISGHDNLYWYRRVMGKEIKFLLHFVKESKQDESGMPNNRFLAERTGGTYSTLKVQPAELEDSGVYFCASSRGTGGISYEQYFGPGTRLTVT.

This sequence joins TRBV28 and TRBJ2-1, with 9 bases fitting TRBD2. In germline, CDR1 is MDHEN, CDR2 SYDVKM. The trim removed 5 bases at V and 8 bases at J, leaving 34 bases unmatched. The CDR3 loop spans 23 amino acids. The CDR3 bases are TGTGCCAGCAGTCCCTTCCTCGCGCACTCGGGTAGGAGCGGGAGGCGCCCCAGGGATGAGCAGTTCTTC. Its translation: CASSPFLAHSGRSGRRPRDEQFF.

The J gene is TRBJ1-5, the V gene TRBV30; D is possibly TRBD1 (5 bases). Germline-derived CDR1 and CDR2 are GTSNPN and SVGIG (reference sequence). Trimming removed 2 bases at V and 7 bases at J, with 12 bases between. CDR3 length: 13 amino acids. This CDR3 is CAWSPGSDQPQHF. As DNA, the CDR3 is TGTGCCTGGAGTCCAGGGAGTGACCAGCCCCAGCATTTT.

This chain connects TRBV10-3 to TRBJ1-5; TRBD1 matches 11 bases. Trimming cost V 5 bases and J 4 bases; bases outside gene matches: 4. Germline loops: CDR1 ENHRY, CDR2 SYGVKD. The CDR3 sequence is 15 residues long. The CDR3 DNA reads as TGTGCCATCAGTTCAGGGACAGGGGGGAATCAGCCCCAGCATTTT. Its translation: CAISSGTGGNQPQHF.

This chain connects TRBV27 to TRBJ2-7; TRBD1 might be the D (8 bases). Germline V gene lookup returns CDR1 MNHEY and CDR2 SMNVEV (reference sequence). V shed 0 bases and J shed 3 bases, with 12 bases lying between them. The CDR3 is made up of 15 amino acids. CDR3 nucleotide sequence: TGTGCCAGCAGTTTATCGACAGGGGAGGGCTACGAGCAGTACTTC. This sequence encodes CASSLSTGEGYEQYF.

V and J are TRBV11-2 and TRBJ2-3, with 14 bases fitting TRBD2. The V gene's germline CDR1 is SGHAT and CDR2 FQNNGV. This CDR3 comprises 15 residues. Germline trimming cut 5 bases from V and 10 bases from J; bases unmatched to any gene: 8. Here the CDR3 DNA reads TGTGCCAGCAGCCCGACTAGCGGGAGGGCCGGGGCGCAGTATTTT. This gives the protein CASSPTSGRAGAQYF.

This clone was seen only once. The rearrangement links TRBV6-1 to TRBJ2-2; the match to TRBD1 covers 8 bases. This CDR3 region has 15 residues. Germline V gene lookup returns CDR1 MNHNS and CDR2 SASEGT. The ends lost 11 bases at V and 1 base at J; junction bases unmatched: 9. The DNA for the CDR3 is TGTGCCGGTCGGACAGGGAGCAGGAACACCGGGGAGCTGTTTTTT. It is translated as CAGRTGSRNTGELFF.

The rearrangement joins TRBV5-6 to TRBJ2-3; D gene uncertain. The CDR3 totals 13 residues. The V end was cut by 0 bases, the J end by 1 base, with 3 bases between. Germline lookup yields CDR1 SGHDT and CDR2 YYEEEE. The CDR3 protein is CASSLGGTDTQYF. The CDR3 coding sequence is TGTGCCAGCAGCTTGGGCGGCACAGATACGCAGTATTTT.